The 24 T cell receptor beta chains given below trace back to one sample, sequenced in a study of cytomegalovirus exposure and HLA in healthy donors. Using immunoSEQ multiplex PCR, the repertoire was profiled, and TCRdb retains in-frame clones only, with some absent. The sample lists 100,000 or so clones, around 87% occurring once. Specimen: PBMCs. The receptor source for this set is a woman younger than 30 in good health and CMV-seropositive.

This clone was recorded only once. A junction boundary mismatches the germline segment, possibly from a read error. This rearrangement joins TRBV4-1 to TRBJ2-7; 11 bases match TRBD1. The CDR3 is made up of 14 amino acids. CDR1 MGHRA and CDR2 YSYEKL come from the germline V gene. As DNA, the CDR3 is TGTGCCAGCAGCCCGGACAGGGGGCTAGGGGAGCAGTACTTC. Translation gives CASSPDRGLGEQYF.

This clone was detected only once. The chain has TRBV5-6 and TRBJ2-7; D perhaps matches TRBD1 (5 bases). This CDR3 spans 11 amino acids. Germline CDR1 reads SGHDT; CDR2 reads YYEEEE. Trimming took off 4 bases at V and 5 bases at J, with 7 bases between the two ends. The CDR3 spells CASSQGDEQYF. In DNA form, the CDR3 reads TGTGCCAGCAGCCAGGGTGACGAGCAGTACTTC.

The chain links TRBV19 to TRBJ2-3; TRBD2 matches 8 bases. The length of the CDR3 is 14 residues. The germline gives CDR1 LNHDA, CDR2 SQIVND (reference sequence). Trimming removed 4 bases from V and 0 bases from J; junction bases left unmatched: 0. CDR3 sequence: CASSTSGSTDTQYF. The CDR3 nucleotides are TGTGCCAGTAGTACTAGCGGGAGCACAGATACGCAGTATTTT.

The chain couples TRBV27 to TRBJ2-5; 9 bases are shared with TRBD2. V lost 7 bases and J lost 5; bases outside the gene matches: 14. Germline loops: CDR1 MNHEY, CDR2 SMNVEV (reference sequence). The CDR3 spans 16 residues. Here the CDR3 reads CASTSLSGGSYETQYF. The CDR3 DNA is TGTGCCAGCACCTCGTTAAGCGGGGGGTCTTATGAGACCCAGTACTTC.

V is TRBV4-1 and J is TRBJ1-4; no definite D call. Trimming removed 4 bases from V and 5 bases from J, with 17 bases in between. Germline assignment: CDR1 MGHRA and CDR2 YSYEKL. CDR3 length equals 16 residues. In DNA form, the CDR3 reads TGCGCCAGCAGCCCTCCCCCCGGAGGGTGGAATGAAAAACTGTTTTTT. Amino acids: CASSPPPGGWNEKLFF.

V gene TRBV19 combines with J gene TRBJ1-5; D remains ambiguous. Trimming shortened V by 2 bases and J by 6 bases, and 11 bases separated the two germline ends. This CDR3 contains 14 residues. Germline lookup yields CDR1 LNHDA and CDR2 SQIVND (reference sequence). The CDR3 spells CASSISPPGQPQHF. The CDR3 bases are TGTGCCAGTAGTATATCCCCGCCGGGTCAGCCCCAGCATTTT.

The chain uses TRBV10-3 and TRBJ2-7; D unclear. Looked up from germline, CDR1 is ENHRY and CDR2 is SYGVKD. Between the trimmed V and J ends, which lost 0 bases and 2 bases, there was a span of 8 bases. The CDR3 has 14 residues. In DNA, the CDR3 is TGTGCCATCAGTGAGTCAGGCAGGCCCTACGAGCAGTACTTC. It encodes CAISESGRPYEQYF.

The chain couples TRBV11-3 to TRBJ1-4; the D is unclear. V was cut by 5 bases and J by 0 bases, with 7 bases left in between. Per the germline V gene, CDR1 is SGHNT and CDR2 is YENEEA. CDR3 size: 14 residues. The chain's CDR3 is CASSPGATNEKLFF. CDR3 bases: TGTGCCAGCAGCCCCGGTGCAACTAATGAAAAACTGTTTTTT.

The chain uses TRBV25-1 and TRBJ2-7; 10 bases align to TRBD1. Germline CDR1 reads MGHDK; CDR2 reads SYGVNS. Trimming at V came to 2 bases and at J to 5 bases, leaving 3 bases not matched to a gene. The CDR3 runs to 14 residues. Here the CDR3 reads CASSEPGTGDEQYF. The CDR3 DNA sequence: TGTGCCAGCAGTGAACCCGGGACAGGGGACGAGCAGTACTTC.

The chain links TRBV4-1 to TRBJ2-3; TRBD2 aligns across 9 bases. V dropped 0 bases and J dropped 6; count of bases not matched to a gene: 10. Germline assignment: CDR1 MGHRA and CDR2 YSYEKL. The CDR3 has 17 amino acids. CDR3 bases: TGCGCCAGCAGCCAAGATCGGCCTAGCGGGGATAAGGATACGCAGTATTTT. Protein product: CASSQDRPSGDKDTQYF.

J is TRBJ2-1 and V is TRBV10-3, with D possibly TRBD2 on 6 matching bases. V was shortened by 3 bases and J by 3 bases, with 12 bases between the two germline ends. The CDR3 has 15 amino acids. The germline V gene has CDR1 ENHRY and CDR2 SYGVKD. In nucleotides, the CDR3 is TGTGCCATCAGTGACTCCGGGAGTGGCTACAATGAGCAGTTCTTC. Its protein product is CAISDSGSGYNEQFF.

The V and J genes are TRBV11-1 and TRBJ2-5, with 9 bases lining up with TRBD1. CDR1 and CDR2 (germline): SGHAT, FQDESV (reference sequence). CDR3 length equals 15 residues. J was trimmed by 1 base and V by 5 bases; bases with no gene match: 5. The CDR3 DNA reads TGTGCCAGCAGCCGGGACAGGGTTAGCCAAGAGACCCAGTACTTC. It yields the protein CASSRDRVSQETQYF.

V gene TRBV19 combines with J gene TRBJ1-5, with TRBD1 identical over 11 bases. There are 19 residues in the CDR3. Germline V CDR1 and CDR2: LNHDA, SQIVND (reference sequence). Unmatched junction bases numbered 14, after V lost 5 bases and J lost 2 bases. The CDR3 loop is CASSPRTGGAGKGNQPQHF. CDR3 nucleotides: TGTGCCAGTAGTCCCCGGACAGGGGGCGCCGGGAAAGGCAATCAGCCCCAGCATTTT.

This clone was seen only once. The chain recombines TRBV6-5 with TRBJ1-1; possibly TRBD1 for D (5 bases). In germline, CDR1 is MNHEY, CDR2 SVGAGI. The CDR3 spans 15 residues. Trimming removed 2 bases at V and 0 bases at J, with 10 bases between. The CDR3 here is CASSYGGDLNTEAFF. CDR3 nucleotide sequence: TGTGCCAGCAGTTACGGGGGGGACTTGAACACTGAAGCTTTCTTT.

The rearrangement uses TRBV28 and TRBJ1-1, with D possibly matching TRBD1 (5 bases). The germline V and J ends were trimmed by 6 bases and 10 bases, with 18 bases remaining between them. Germline assignment: CDR1 MDHEN and CDR2 SYDVKM. The CDR3 runs to 13 residues. The CDR3, as DNA: TGTGCCAGCAGCTCAGGGAATGACGGTGGAGCTTTCTTT. Protein product: CASSSGNDGGAFF.

This clone has only one observation. J is TRBJ1-2 and V is TRBV19; a possible D gene is TRBD1 (5 bases). Per germline, CDR1 LNHDA and CDR2 SQIVND (reference sequence). This CDR3 contains 18 residues. V was pared by 5 bases and J by 5 bases, with 27 bases between. This CDR3 reads CASSAATGTFASEYGYTF. DNA of the CDR3: TGTGCCAGTAGTGCGGCCACCGGGACTTTTGCCTCCGAATATGGCTACACCTTC.

The CDR3 spells CASLGGNTEAFF. The CDR3 coding sequence is TGCGCTAGTCTGGGGGGGAACACTGAAGCTTTCTTT. The rearrangement joins TRBV10-2 to TRBJ1-1; tentative D call: TRBD1 (5 bases). CDR3 size: 12 residues. Per germline, CDR1 WSHSY and CDR2 SAAADI.

This clone occurred once. This chain uses TRBV5-5 with TRBJ2-7; D possibly corresponds to TRBD1 (5 bases). V lost 4 bases to trimming and J lost 1 base, with 15 bases between them. This CDR3 is built from 15 residues. Per germline, CDR1 SGHKS and CDR2 YYEKEE (reference sequence). In DNA form, the CDR3 reads TGTGCCAGCAGCGGGGCGCCAGGGTCTTCCTACGAGCAGTACTTC. The encoded protein is CASSGAPGSSYEQYF.

This clone was counted a few times. A read error is likely, as this CDR3 ends without the conserved phenylalanine or tryptophan. No DNA is shown, since the ends of the CDR3 on it are uncertain; the CDR3 is the one TCRdb lists. The V call is TRBV18, the J call TRBJ2-7; the table's D gene call, TRBD1, was not cross checked with the DNA. Germline CDR1 reads KGHSH; CDR2 reads LQKENI. The CDR3 region is 13 residues in length, termini included. The CDR3 here is CASSPDTGTVKVY.

This clone was seen only once. The V and J genes are TRBV11-2 and TRBJ2-7; D is unresolved. V lost 1 base and J lost 12, with 13 bases in between. Germline CDR1 SGHAT, CDR2 FQNNGV. The CDR3 has 12 residues. The CDR3 here is CASSLAGPPLYF. The CDR3 bases are TGTGCCAGCAGCTTAGCTGGTCCCCCACTGTACTTC.

The rearrangement joins TRBV11-2 to TRBJ1-2; 12 positions agree with TRBD1. Trimming removed 0 bases from V and 7 bases from J; junction bases left unmatched: 6. This CDR3 comprises 16 residues. Germline V gene sequence: CDR1 SGHAT, CDR2 FQNNGV. As DNA, the CDR3 is TGTGCCAGCAGCTTAGATCTCGGGACAGGGGGCTCTGGCTACACCTTC. Encoded protein: CASSLDLGTGGSGYTF.

This clone showed up just once. This chain links TRBV9 with TRBJ2-2; possibly TRBD1 for D (6 bases). Germline V gives CDR1 SGDLS, CDR2 YYNGEE. The CDR3 has 15 amino acids. Trimming took off 0 bases at V and 5 bases at J, with 11 bases between the two ends. As DNA, the CDR3 is TGTGCCAGCAGCGTAGGAGGCAGGGGAACCGGGGAGCTGTTTTTT. It codes for CASSVGGRGTGELFF.

This clone has only a few counts. The chain has TRBV11-2 and TRBJ1-6; unclear D gene. Deletions cut 2 bases from V and 7 bases from J, with 12 bases between. Germline lookup yields CDR1 SGHAT and CDR2 FQNNGV. The CDR3 is made up of 15 amino acids. For the CDR3, the DNA is TGTGCCAGCAGCTTATATCGGACGGGGAATTCACCCCTCCACTTT. This codes for CASSLYRTGNSPLHF.

The CDR3 DNA follows: TGCGCCAGCAGTGAGGCGGGGGCGGTAAATGAGCAGTTCTTC. This translates into CASSEAGAVNEQFF. V and J are TRBV10-1 and TRBJ2-1; D perhaps matches TRBD2 (7 bases). CDR1 is WNHNN, CDR2 SYGVQD, per germline (reference sequence). Trimming took off 2 bases at V and 7 bases at J, with 12 bases between the two ends. The CDR3 sequence is 14 residues long.